A selection of T cell receptor beta chains follows, all from one sample in a study of blood T cell repertoires in COVID-19. The data were produced by immunoSEQ multiplex PCR, yet TCRdb's version contains in-frame clones alone and is incomplete. This sample yields fewer than 400,000 clones, of which roughly 86% are seen a single time; around 1.7% belongs to the top ten. The sequenced material came from PBMCs or T cells enriched from blood (not recorded which). These receptors came from a woman aged 25 to 39 who had recovered from COVID-19. Each CDR3 is given with its conserved first and last residue. Fields, in order: D gene, J gene, CDR3 length, clone size, V gene, CDR3 DNA, CDR3 protein. D genes are given only for firm matches. Only part of the rows carry a size: once, few, many, or a class if the clone is expanded.

d_call: NA; j_call: TRBJ2-2; cdr3_length: 13; clone_size: NA; v_call: TRBV28; cdr3_nt: TGTGCCAGCAGTTTAGGAGGGACCGGGGAGCTGTTTTTT; cdr3_aa: CASSLGGTGELFF
d_call: TRBD1; j_call: TRBJ2-1; cdr3_length: 15; clone_size: NA; v_call: TRBV3-1/TRBV3-2; cdr3_nt: TGTGCCAGCAGCCCCAATCCGGGACAGGAGAATGAGCAGTTCTTC; cdr3_aa: CASSPNPGQENEQFF
d_call: NA; j_call: TRBJ2-7; cdr3_length: 16; clone_size: NA; v_call: TRBV28; cdr3_nt: TGTGCCAGCAGTTTATCTGGACAAGGGTCAGGCTACGAGCAGTACTTC; cdr3_aa: CASSLSGQGSGYEQYF
d_call: NA; j_call: TRBJ1-2; cdr3_length: 20; clone_size: NA; v_call: TRBV16; cdr3_nt: TGTGCCAGCAGCCAATCGCTTCTTGCAGGGTTAAAAGAGAGAGGTTATGGCTACACCTTC; cdr3_aa: CASSQSLLAGLKERGYGYTF
d_call: NA; j_call: TRBJ1-1; cdr3_length: 18; clone_size: NA; v_call: TRBV7-3; cdr3_nt: TGTGCCAGCAGCGGACCACTCGAGCGGGGAAGGTTGAACACTGAAGCTTTCTTT; cdr3_aa: CASSGPLERGRLNTEAFF
d_call: TRBD2; j_call: TRBJ2-3; cdr3_length: 16; clone_size: NA; v_call: TRBV28; cdr3_nt: TGTGCCAGCAGTTTACCCGGACTAGCGGGCACAGATACGCAGTATTTT; cdr3_aa: CASSLPGLAGTDTQYF
d_call: NA; j_call: TRBJ2-3; cdr3_length: 14; clone_size: NA; v_call: TRBV7-2; cdr3_nt: TGTGCCAGCACCGCCGGGTTTAGCACAGATACGCAGTATTTT; cdr3_aa: CASTAGFSTDTQYF
d_call: NA; j_call: TRBJ2-1; cdr3_length: 12; clone_size: NA; v_call: TRBV18; cdr3_nt: TGTGCCAGCTCAGCCATTAGGGAGGAGCAGTTCTTC; cdr3_aa: CASSAIREEQFF
d_call: NA; j_call: TRBJ2-1; cdr3_length: 16; clone_size: NA; v_call: TRBV11-3; cdr3_nt: TGTGCCAGCAGCTTAGATGGGAGACCTACTGACAATGAGCAGTTCTTC; cdr3_aa: CASSLDGRPTDNEQFF
d_call: TRBD2; j_call: TRBJ2-1; cdr3_length: 15; clone_size: NA; v_call: TRBV27; cdr3_nt: TGTGCCAGCAGTACCGGGACTAGCGACTACAATGAGCAGTTCTTC; cdr3_aa: CASSTGTSDYNEQFF
d_call: NA; j_call: TRBJ1-6; cdr3_length: 14; clone_size: NA; v_call: TRBV30; cdr3_nt: TGTGCCTGGAGTATAGCCAACAGGAATTCACCCCTCCACTTT; cdr3_aa: CAWSIANRNSPLHF
d_call: NA; j_call: TRBJ1-5; cdr3_length: 14; clone_size: NA; v_call: TRBV28; cdr3_nt: TGTGCCAGCAAACGCCGGGGTAGCAATCAGCCCCAGCATTTT; cdr3_aa: CASKRRGSNQPQHF
d_call: NA; j_call: TRBJ2-1; cdr3_length: 16; clone_size: NA; v_call: TRBV9; cdr3_nt: TGTGCCAGCAGCGTAGAACCGGGCAGGGGAAGGAATGAGCAGTTCTTC; cdr3_aa: CASSVEPGRGRNEQFF
d_call: TRBD1; j_call: TRBJ2-7; cdr3_length: 15; clone_size: NA; v_call: TRBV11-2; cdr3_nt: TGTGCCAGCAGCGTAGACCGGGACAGGACCTACGAGCAGTACTTC; cdr3_aa: CASSVDRDRTYEQYF
d_call: NA; j_call: TRBJ1-5; cdr3_length: 14; clone_size: NA; v_call: TRBV18; cdr3_nt: TGTGCCAGCTCAGAAACAGTGGGCAGTCAGCCCCAGCATTTT; cdr3_aa: CASSETVGSQPQHF
d_call: NA; j_call: TRBJ1-4; cdr3_length: 16; clone_size: once; v_call: TRBV7-2; cdr3_nt: TGTGCCAGCAGCACCTTTGGTGTCAGAAGTAATGAAAAACTGTTTTTT; cdr3_aa: CASSTFGVRSNEKLFF
d_call: TRBD1; j_call: TRBJ1-1; cdr3_length: 13; clone_size: NA; v_call: TRBV2; cdr3_nt: TGTGCCAGCAGGGGAGGACAGGACACTGAAGCTTTCTTT; cdr3_aa: CASRGGQDTEAFF
d_call: NA; j_call: TRBJ1-5; cdr3_length: 14; clone_size: NA; v_call: TRBV20-1; cdr3_nt: TGCAGTGCTAGTCGGCCAGGGGGCAATCAGCCCCAGCATTTT; cdr3_aa: CSASRPGGNQPQHF
d_call: TRBD2; j_call: TRBJ2-1; cdr3_length: 15; clone_size: NA; v_call: TRBV2; cdr3_nt: TGTGCCAGCACAGGAACGGGGGGGACCTACAATGAGCAGTTCTTC; cdr3_aa: CASTGTGGTYNEQFF
d_call: TRBD2; j_call: TRBJ2-3; cdr3_length: 18; clone_size: NA; v_call: TRBV7-3; cdr3_nt: TGTGCCAGCAGCCCCTCTGACTTTACCGGGACTAGTGCAGATACGCAGTATTTT; cdr3_aa: CASSPSDFTGTSADTQYF
d_call: NA; j_call: TRBJ1-2; cdr3_length: 15; clone_size: NA; v_call: TRBV27; cdr3_nt: TGTGCCAGCAGTTCCCTCTCGACAGGATCCTATGGCTACACCTTC; cdr3_aa: CASSSLSTGSYGYTF
d_call: TRBD1; j_call: TRBJ2-2; cdr3_length: 14; clone_size: NA; v_call: TRBV10-3; cdr3_nt: TGTGCCATCAGAGGACAGGGGCACACCGGGGAGCTGTTTTTT; cdr3_aa: CAIRGQGHTGELFF
d_call: NA; j_call: TRBJ2-1; cdr3_length: 14; clone_size: once; v_call: TRBV11-3; cdr3_nt: TGTGCCAGCAGCTTAGATGGGCCCCTCAATGAGCAGTTCTTC; cdr3_aa: CASSLDGPLNEQFF
d_call: TRBD2; j_call: TRBJ2-1; cdr3_length: 16; clone_size: NA; v_call: TRBV4-3; cdr3_nt: TGCGCCAGCAGCCAGGGACTAGCGGGGGGTGGTCATGAGCAGTTCTTC; cdr3_aa: CASSQGLAGGGHEQFF
d_call: NA; j_call: TRBJ1-2; cdr3_length: 13; clone_size: NA; v_call: TRBV7-8; cdr3_nt: TGTGCCAGCAGCCTCAAGCGGGGAGTTGGCTACACCTTC; cdr3_aa: CASSLKRGVGYTF
d_call: TRBD1; j_call: TRBJ1-6; cdr3_length: 15; clone_size: NA; v_call: TRBV9; cdr3_nt: TGTGCCAGCGGTGAGGCAGGGGGCATGGATTCACCCCTCCACTTT; cdr3_aa: CASGEAGGMDSPLHF
d_call: TRBD2; j_call: TRBJ2-7; cdr3_length: 14; clone_size: NA; v_call: TRBV10-1; cdr3_nt: TGCGCCAGCAGCGACTTGGAGGGAGGGTACGAGCAGTACTTC; cdr3_aa: CASSDLEGGYEQYF
d_call: TRBD2; j_call: TRBJ2-3; cdr3_length: 12; clone_size: NA; v_call: TRBV29-1; cdr3_nt: TGCAGCGTGGGACTAGCAGGAGATACGCAGTATTTT; cdr3_aa: CSVGLAGDTQYF
d_call: TRBD2; j_call: TRBJ2-7; cdr3_length: 13; clone_size: NA; v_call: TRBV29-1; cdr3_nt: TGCAGCGCTCGACTAGCGGGAGGTTACGAGCAGTACTTC; cdr3_aa: CSARLAGGYEQYF
d_call: NA; j_call: TRBJ1-1; cdr3_length: 12; clone_size: once; v_call: TRBV3-1/TRBV3-2; cdr3_nt: TGTGCCAGCAGCCTGGGGGCTACAGAAGCTTTCTTT; cdr3_aa: CASSLGATEAFF
d_call: NA; j_call: TRBJ1-1; cdr3_length: 16; clone_size: NA; v_call: TRBV6-2/TRBV6-3; cdr3_nt: TGTGCCAGCAGTTACTCGCTGACAGACATGAACACTGAAGCTTTCTTT; cdr3_aa: CASSYSLTDMNTEAFF
d_call: NA; j_call: TRBJ1-1; cdr3_length: 16; clone_size: NA; v_call: TRBV9; cdr3_nt: TGTGCCAGCAGCGTAGGCCCCGCGGGGGTTGACGCTGAAGCTTTCTTT; cdr3_aa: CASSVGPAGVDAEAFF
d_call: TRBD1; j_call: TRBJ1-4; cdr3_length: 14; clone_size: NA; v_call: TRBV5-1; cdr3_nt: TGCGCCAGCAGGCAGGGGGCCGTTAATGAAAAACTGTTTTTT; cdr3_aa: CASRQGAVNEKLFF
d_call: NA; j_call: TRBJ1-4; cdr3_length: 15; clone_size: once; v_call: TRBV4-1; cdr3_nt: TGCGCCAGCAGCCAAGTGGTGAGGGTTCGAGAAAAACTGTTTTTT; cdr3_aa: CASSQVVRVREKLFF
d_call: NA; j_call: TRBJ2-3; cdr3_length: 16; clone_size: NA; v_call: TRBV7-2; cdr3_nt: TGTGCCAGCAGCTTAGCGAGCGACGGGAGCACAGATACGCAGTATTTT; cdr3_aa: CASSLASDGSTDTQYF
d_call: TRBD2; j_call: TRBJ2-7; cdr3_length: 17; clone_size: NA; v_call: TRBV7-9; cdr3_nt: TGTGCCAGCAGCGGAGGACTAGCGGGGGGTTCCCCGGGCGAGCAGTACTTC; cdr3_aa: CASSGGLAGGSPGEQYF
d_call: NA; j_call: TRBJ2-3; cdr3_length: 14; clone_size: NA; v_call: TRBV29-1; cdr3_nt: TGCAGTGATAACGGGGGTAGTAGCACAGATACGCAGTATTTT; cdr3_aa: CSDNGGSSTDTQYF
d_call: NA; j_call: TRBJ2-7; cdr3_length: 14; clone_size: NA; v_call: TRBV3-1/TRBV3-2; cdr3_nt: TGTGCCAGCAGCCACGATCGACCTAGCTTAGAGCAGTACTTC; cdr3_aa: CASSHDRPSLEQYF
d_call: TRBD1; j_call: TRBJ2-5; cdr3_length: 12; clone_size: NA; v_call: TRBV6-5; cdr3_nt: TGTGCCAGCAGTACGGACAGGAAAACCCAGTACTTC; cdr3_aa: CASSTDRKTQYF
d_call: NA; j_call: TRBJ1-1; cdr3_length: 14; clone_size: many; v_call: TRBV7-9; cdr3_nt: TGTGCCAGCAGCTTAGCGCCAGGGGACACTGAAGCTTTCTTT; cdr3_aa: CASSLAPGDTEAFF
d_call: TRBD2; j_call: TRBJ2-1; cdr3_length: 16; clone_size: NA; v_call: TRBV7-9; cdr3_nt: TGTGCCAGCAGCTCCCTGAAAACGACTAGCGCCCATGAGCAGTTCTTC; cdr3_aa: CASSSLKTTSAHEQFF
d_call: NA; j_call: TRBJ2-7; cdr3_length: 14; clone_size: NA; v_call: TRBV19; cdr3_nt: TGTGCCAGTAGCCCACCGAGGCCTCCCTACGAGCAGTACTTC; cdr3_aa: CASSPPRPPYEQYF
d_call: TRBD2; j_call: TRBJ2-2; cdr3_length: 13; clone_size: NA; v_call: TRBV28; cdr3_nt: TGTGCCAGCACACTAGCGGTCACCGGGGAGCTGTTTTTT; cdr3_aa: CASTLAVTGELFF
d_call: TRBD1; j_call: TRBJ2-6; cdr3_length: 15; clone_size: NA; v_call: TRBV28; cdr3_nt: TGTGCCAGCAGATCAGGGGGCTCTGGGGCCAACGTCCTGACTTTC; cdr3_aa: CASRSGGSGANVLTF
d_call: TRBD1; j_call: TRBJ2-7; cdr3_length: 13; clone_size: few; v_call: TRBV11-1; cdr3_nt: TGTGCCAGCAGCTTAGGAGACAGGGACGAGCAGTACTTC; cdr3_aa: CASSLGDRDEQYF
d_call: NA; j_call: TRBJ1-6; cdr3_length: 15; clone_size: NA; v_call: TRBV6-1; cdr3_nt: TGTGCCAGCAGTGACCGGGAACTCTATAATTCACCCCTCCACTTT; cdr3_aa: CASSDRELYNSPLHF